Presented here are 32 T cell receptor beta chains from one specimen sequenced in a study of T cells in Graves' hyperthyroidism and ophthalmopathy. Template material for amplifying TCR beta CDR3 regions consisted of RNA transcripts. During a first-round RT-PCR of the TCR CDR3, the HTBI primer set was used. MiXCR was run by TCRdb on the multiplex PCR reads, yielding one entry per CDR3 protein. The data show around 300,000 distinct CDR3 sequences, approximately 21% seen once. Sequenced sample: blood. These receptors came from a man younger than 40 with Graves' ophthalmopathy.

Notes on this clonotype: Since a much larger clone is just one base distant, this may be a read error. The chain uses TRBV30 and TRBJ2-1, with 10 bases lining up with TRBD2. This CDR3 contains 14 residues. In germline, CDR1 is GTSNPN, CDR2 SVGIG (reference sequence). DNA for the CDR3: TGTGTCTGGAGGAGGTCCGAGACTAGCGGGCCCGAGTTCTTC. Its translation is CVWRRSETSGPEFF.

The V call is TRBV20-1, the J call TRBJ2-4; either TRBD1 or TRBD2 may fit D (5 bases each). Trimming took 3 bases from V and 7 from J, leaving 16 bases between them. This CDR3 region has 14 residues. In germline, CDR1 is DFQATT, CDR2 SNEGSKA (reference sequence). The chain's CDR3 is CSASFIGARNIQYF. CDR3 nucleotide sequence: TGCAGTGCTAGTTTTATCGGGGCCCGGAACATTCAGTACTTC.

This clonotype was counted between two and nine times. The rearrangement uses TRBV28 and TRBJ2-7; 9 nucleotides align to TRBD2. The V and J ends lost 7 bases and 7 bases, in that order; junction bases with no gene match: 14. CDR1 and CDR2 from the germline V gene are MDHEN and SYDVKM. The CDR3 is 15 amino acids. The CDR3 is CASTITGVAGVEQYF. In nucleotides, the CDR3 is TGTGCCAGCACCATCACCGGTGTAGCGGGAGTTGAGCAGTACTTC. The full variable domain, its missing parts supplied by reference TRBV28 and TRBJ2-7, is DVKVTQSSRYLVKRTGEKVFLECVQDMDHENMFWYRQDPGLGLRLIYFSYDVKMKEKGDIPEGYSVSREKKERFSLILESASTNQTSMYLCASTITGVAGVEQYFGPGTRLTVT.

In its sample, this clonotype was seen many times. Written as DNA, the CDR3 is TGTGCCAGCAGCCAACCTCTAGCGGGAGTAGAGACCGGGGAGCTGTTTTTT. It specifies CASSQPLAGVETGELFF. This chain uses TRBV3-1 with TRBJ2-2; 10 bases align to TRBD2. The CDR3 has 17 residues. Per germline, CDR1 LGHDT and CDR2 YNNKEL (reference sequence). V dropped 2 bases and J dropped 5; count of bases not matched to a gene: 8.

Ten or more counts support this clonotype. CDR3 coding DNA: TGTGCCAGCAGCTTAGACAAGCCAGATACGCAGTATTTT. This gives the protein CASSLDKPDTQYF. This chain uses TRBV11-3 with TRBJ2-3; D call uncertain. The V gene lost 0 bases and the J gene lost 4 bases, with 5 bases spanning the gap. Germline V lookup: CDR1 SGHNT, CDR2 YENEEA. There are 13 residues in the CDR3.

This sequence joins TRBV25-1 and TRBJ2-2; no reliable D call. The germline CDR1 and CDR2 sequences are MGHDK and SYGVNS. The CDR3 sequence is 14 residues long. The V end was cut by 1 base, the J end by 5 bases, with 8 bases between. The CDR3 spells CASSEFAQTGELFF. CDR3 nucleotide sequence: TGTGCCAGCAGTGAATTCGCGCAGACCGGGGAGCTGTTTTTT.

This clonotype was recorded many times. V usage is TRBV20-1 and J usage is TRBJ2-1, with 10 bases fitting TRBD2. The length of the CDR3 is 15 residues. Trimming removed 6 bases from V and 3 bases from J; junction bases left unmatched: 8. Germline CDR1 is DFQATT and CDR2 is SNEGSKA (reference sequence). CDR3 nucleotide sequence: TGCAGTGCCATAATTCTAGCGGGAGTCTACAATGAGCAGTTCTTC. Translation: CSAIILAGVYNEQFF.

The rearrangement links TRBV28 to TRBJ1-1; 7 positions agree with TRBD1. V trimming: 6 bases; J trimming: 10 bases; junction bases outside the gene matches: 11. CDR3 length equals 13 residues. The germline gives CDR1 MDHEN, CDR2 SYDVKM. The DNA for the CDR3 is TGTGCCAGCAGGGGATCGACAGGGTTTGGAGCTTTCTTT. It translates to CASRGSTGFGAFF.

This clonotype came up a few times. The chain carries TRBV3-1 and TRBJ1-6; 11 bases map to TRBD1. Trimming took 4 bases from V and 7 from J; bases not matched to a gene: 6. CDR1 LGHDT and CDR2 YNNKEL come from the germline V gene (reference sequence). The CDR3 loop spans 16 amino acids. In nucleotides, the CDR3 is TGTGCCAGCAGCCGGCGGGACAGGGGGAGGAATTCACCCCTCCACTTT. As protein: CASSRRDRGRNSPLHF. Drawing the rest from reference TRBV3-1 and TRBJ1-6, the complete variable domain is DTAVSQTPKYLVTQMGNDKSIKCEQNLGHDTMYWYKQDSKKFLKIMFSYNNKELIINETVPNRFSPKSPDKAHLNLHINSLELGDSAVYFCASSRRDRGRNSPLHFGNGTRLTVT.

The chain uses TRBV11-3 and TRBJ2-1; TRBD2 aligns across 10 bases. Germline values: CDR1 SGHNT, CDR2 YENEEA. V dropped 6 bases and J dropped 4; count of bases not matched to a gene: 9. This CDR3 comprises 16 residues. The CDR3 coding sequence is TGTGCCAGCAGTTTAACTAGCGGGACTGTTTACAATGAGCAGTTCTTC. Its translation is CASSLTSGTVYNEQFF.

The chain joins TRBV7-8 to TRBJ2-1; D unresolved. This CDR3 is 15 amino acids long. The V end was cut by 2 bases, the J end by 9 bases, with 17 bases between. Germline V gene lookup returns CDR1 SGHVS and CDR2 FQNEAQ. In nucleotides, the CDR3 is TGTGCCAGCAGCTTAACCGCCCGGGCATGGGTTGAGCAGTTCTTC. This encodes CASSLTARAWVEQFF. The whole variable domain, filled in from reference TRBV7-8 and TRBJ2-1, reads GAGVSQSPRYKVAKRGQDVALRCDPISGHVSLFWYQQALGQGPEFLTYFQNEAQLDKSGLPSDRFFAERPEGSVSTLKIQRTQQEDSAVYLCASSLTARAWVEQFFGPGTRLTVL.

The genes are TRBV18 and TRBJ2-1, with 16 bases fitting TRBD2. The CDR3 is 16 residues long. CDR1 is KGHSH and CDR2 is LQKENI in the germline V gene. Losses at the gene ends were 3 bases for V and 10 bases for J; bases not matched to a gene: 6. Here the CDR3 reads CASSPGLAGGPKEQFF. CDR3 DNA: TGTGCCAGCTCACCGGGACTAGCGGGAGGGCCTAAAGAGCAGTTCTTC.

This chain uses TRBV2 with TRBJ2-3; D is perhaps TRBD1 (6 bases). Trimming left V 6 bases short and J 4 bases short, with 14 bases between. Germline values: CDR1 SNHLY, CDR2 FYNNEI. The CDR3 spans 14 residues. The CDR3 sequence is CASRPRGNADTQYF. CDR3 coding DNA: TGTGCCAGCAGGCCTAGGGGGAACGCAGATACGCAGTATTTT.

This clonotype was counted only a few times. The rearrangement joins TRBV6-4 to TRBJ2-2; no reliable D call. The germline V gene encodes CDR1 MRHNA and CDR2 SNTAGT. V lost 6 bases and J lost 2, with 10 bases in between. The CDR3 loop spans 14 amino acids. Here the CDR3 DNA reads TGTGCCAGCAGAGTCTCGGGCAACACCGGGGAGCTGTTTTTT. This encodes CASRVSGNTGELFF.

This rearrangement joins TRBV20-1 to TRBJ2-3; maybe TRBD2 (5 bases). Germline values: CDR1 DFQATT, CDR2 SNEGSKA (reference sequence). The length of the CDR3 is 15 residues. V shed 6 bases and J shed 3 bases, with 19 bases lying between them. Written as DNA, the CDR3 is TGCAGTGCCCCTACGGCTACTCGAGGGACAGATACGCAGTATTTT. It translates to CSAPTATRGTDTQYF.

The chain is built from TRBV19 and TRBJ2-6, with 9 positions matching TRBD1. Trimming took 1 base from V and 1 from J; bases not matched to a gene: 8. Per germline, CDR1 LNHDA and CDR2 SQIVND (reference sequence). There are 19 residues in the CDR3. CDR3 bases: TGTGCCAGTAGTATAGCCCCGGGACAGGGATTATCTGGGGCCAACGTCCTGACTTTC. Encoded protein: CASSIAPGQGLSGANVLTF.

The table lists this clonotype with a few counts. The rearrangement links TRBV5-1 to TRBJ2-1; D call uncertain. The CDR3 consists of 15 residues. Germline V gene data show CDR1 as SGHRS and CDR2 as YFSETQ. V was trimmed by 1 base and J by 8 bases, leaving 16 bases between them. The chain's CDR3 is CASSLNSLSAHEQFF. In nucleotides, the CDR3 is TGCGCCAGCAGCTTGAATTCCCTCTCGGCACATGAGCAGTTCTTC.

There are a few counts of this clonotype. This rearrangement joins TRBV5-1 to TRBJ1-5; D possibly corresponds to TRBD1 (5 bases). V was shortened by 0 bases and J by 5 bases, with 12 bases between the two germline ends. The germline V gene encodes CDR1 SGHRS and CDR2 YFSETQ. The CDR3 has 15 residues. In DNA, the CDR3 is TGCGCCAGCAGCTTGGACGGGGGGACTTATCAGCCCCAGCATTTT. This translates into CASSLDGGTYQPQHF.

The chain couples TRBV7-8 to TRBJ2-1; TRBD2 might be the D (5 bases). The germline V gene has CDR1 SGHVS and CDR2 FQNEAQ. This CDR3 is 21 amino acids long. V was pared by 6 bases and J by 0 bases, with 30 bases between. The CDR3 region is CASSPSRLRAVSESSYNEQFF. The CDR3 region has the DNA TGTGCCAGCAGTCCATCCCGATTAAGGGCGGTTAGCGAGAGCTCCTACAATGAGCAGTTCTTC.

This clonotype has ten or more counts. The genes are TRBV5-1 and TRBJ1-1; the D gene is possibly TRBD1 (5 bases). Trimming pared 0 bases from V and 2 bases from J, leaving 14 bases between. CDR1 and CDR2 (germline): SGHRS, YFSETQ. CDR3 length equals 16 residues. The CDR3 protein is CASSLAKGTINTEAFF. The CDR3 nucleotides are TGCGCCAGCAGCTTGGCGAAGGGGACTATCAACACTGAAGCTTTCTTT.

This chain connects TRBV24-1 to TRBJ2-5; 7 nucleotides agree with TRBD1. Germline assignment: CDR1 KGHDR and CDR2 SFDVKD. With V trimmed by 1 base and J by 3 bases, 4 bases remained unmatched. This CDR3 has 15 residues. The CDR3 spells CATSDLTGAEETQYF. The CDR3 nucleotides are TGTGCCACCAGTGATTTAACAGGGGCGGAAGAGACCCAGTACTTC.

V is TRBV14 and J is TRBJ2-5; D is perhaps TRBD2 (5 bases). Germline-derived CDR1 and CDR2 are SGHDN and FVKESK. Trimming took 2 bases from V and 2 from J, leaving 18 bases between them. This CDR3 region has 17 residues. CDR3 bases: TGTGCCAGCAGCCAATTCTCGGGATGGACGGAACAAGAGACCCAGTACTTC. This codes for CASSQFSGWTEQETQYF.

This clonotype was found many times. The chain couples TRBV27 to TRBJ1-6; the match to TRBD1 covers 9 bases. This CDR3 region has 15 residues. Germline loops: CDR1 MNHEY, CDR2 SMNVEV (reference sequence). With 2 bases clipped from V and 9 bases from J, the junction kept 5 bases outside the gene matches. CDR3 in amino acids: CASSLRGQGGSPLHF. Here the CDR3 DNA reads TGTGCCAGCAGTTTAAGGGGACAGGGCGGTTCACCCCTCCACTTT.

In its sample, this clonotype was seen many times. The chain has TRBV10-3 and TRBJ2-7, with TRBD2 identical over 8 bases. V shed 10 bases, J shed 0 bases, and the junction held 5 bases outside the gene matches. The germline V gene has CDR1 ENHRY and CDR2 SYGVKD. CDR3 length equals 13 residues. The CDR3 region is CASTREGSYEQYF. CDR3 sequence (DNA): TGTGCCAGCACCCGGGAGGGCTCCTACGAGCAGTACTTC.

This clonotype came up a few times. The chain recombines TRBV10-3 with TRBJ1-2; D may be TRBD1 (5 bases). The CDR3 is 11 residues long. Germline CDR1 ENHRY, CDR2 SYGVKD. V was clipped by 7 bases and J by 8 bases, with 11 bases between them. CDR3 loop: CAIKGVGGYTF. Here the CDR3 DNA reads TGTGCCATCAAAGGGGTTGGAGGCTACACCTTC.

This clonotype was recorded at least ten times. The chain joins TRBV24-1 to TRBJ2-1, with 11 bases that match TRBD2. The V gene end was trimmed by 9 bases and the J gene end by 7 bases; junction bases not matched to a gene: 7. Germline V gene lookup returns CDR1 KGHDR and CDR2 SFDVKD. The CDR3 has 14 residues. The CDR3 DNA reads TGTGCCACCTTAGCGGGAGGGCCAGGAAATGAGCAGTTCTTC. It encodes CATLAGGPGNEQFF.

V usage is TRBV6-4 and J usage is TRBJ2-2; 14 bases line up with TRBD2. This CDR3 contains 19 residues. Germline assignment: CDR1 MRHNA and CDR2 SNTAGT. Trimming cost V 1 base and J 3 bases; bases outside gene matches: 7. This chain's CDR3 is CASSDFLTSGRADTGELFF. The CDR3 bases are TGTGCCAGCAGTGACTTCCTGACTAGCGGGAGGGCCGACACCGGGGAGCTGTTTTTT.

This clonotype came up many times. The rearrangement uses TRBV5-5 and TRBJ1-2; D is ambiguous. With 6 bases removed from V and 3 bases from J, the gap between germline ends came to 15 bases. The CDR3 has 14 amino acids. Per germline, CDR1 SGHKS and CDR2 YYEKEE (reference sequence). CDR3 amino acids: CASTPGYSDYGYTF. CDR3 in DNA: TGTGCCAGCACCCCCGGGTACAGTGACTATGGCTACACCTTC.

This clonotype was counted a few times. The chain couples TRBV20-1 to TRBJ2-7; the D gene could be TRBD1 or TRBD2 (5 bases each). CDR1 and CDR2 from the germline V gene are DFQATT and SNEGSKA (reference sequence). The CDR3 is 12 residues long. V dropped 8 bases and J dropped 6 bases, with 17 bases sitting between them. The CDR3 sequence: CSPLGLAGEQYF. The CDR3, as DNA: TGCAGTCCTCTGGGGCTAGCAGGCGAGCAGTACTTC.

With respect to this clonotype: This may come from a read error, since a much larger clone is one base off. This chain links TRBV11-2 with TRBJ2-5; possible D gene TRBD1, 6 bases. The DNA matches TRBJ2-1 better at its end, which makes the J call doubtful. Germline assignment: CDR1 SGHAT and CDR2 FQNNGV. The CDR3 runs to 13 residues. In DNA, the CDR3 is TGTGCCAGCAGCTTGGGGGCCAAAGAGACCCAGTTCTTC. It yields the protein CASSLGAKETQFF.

This clonotype was recorded many times. V gene TRBV11-3 combines with J gene TRBJ2-1, with TRBD2 identical over 7 bases. CDR3 length equals 14 residues. V lost 1 base, J lost 5 bases, and 2 bases stayed unmatched. CDR1 SGHNT and CDR2 YENEEA come from the germline V gene. CDR3: CASSLVLADNEQFF. CDR3 nucleotides: TGTGCCAGCAGCTTAGTGCTAGCGGACAATGAGCAGTTCTTC.

Only a few counts were recorded for this clonotype. J is TRBJ2-1 and V is TRBV30; D is perhaps TRBD1 or TRBD2 (6 bases each). Deletions cut 5 bases from V and 8 bases from J, with 13 bases between. CDR1 and CDR2 from the germline V gene are GTSNPN and SVGIG (reference sequence). The CDR3 extends over 12 amino acids. Written as DNA, the CDR3 is TGTGCCTGGGCCGGAGGGGGGTATGAGCAGTTCTTC. Translating it yields CAWAGGGYEQFF.